One T cell receptor beta chain is described in this entry. The source of the sample is a study of blood T cell repertoires in COVID-19. Study summary: The United States, Italy and Spain provided the acute and convalescent COVID-19 samples. Sources were T cells, B-cell-depleted T cells, or PBMCs; the material itself was cDNA or gDNA.

This CDR3 spans 16 amino acids. The V end lost 3 bases, the J end lost 5 bases, and 20 bases lay between the germline ends. CDR1 and CDR2 (germline): SQVTM, ANQGSEA. Original data processing: For nucleated cells, counts were estimated from reference gene primer amplification. Here immunoSEQ multiplex PCR was the method, and the copy in TCRdb shows in-frame clones only, minus some. Clone size and the V and J calls come from that table; the DNA yielded D and trimming. The top ten hold about 15% of the sample, which has about 50,000 clones, approximately 84% seen once. Sequenced: peripheral blood. This rearrangement joins TRBV29-1 to TRBJ1-5, with D possibly matching TRBD1 (6 bases). This receptor was identified in a man in his 70s with active COVID-19. The CDR3, as DNA: TGCAGCGTTGATAGGACCACCGAGGGGGTTGATCAGCCCCAGCATTTT. This encodes CSVDRTTEGVDQPQHF.